Included here is one TCR beta chain sequence, with context. What it binds is not known. V gave up 4 bases and J gave up 0 bases; unmatched junction bases: 10. This CDR3 has 17 residues. CDR1 is SGHNT, CDR2 YYREEE, per germline (reference sequence). This entry comes from a study of cytomegalovirus exposure and HLA in healthy donors. Study observations and caveats: Reportedly, TCR beta sequences accurately predicted HLA-A and HLA-B alleles in most subjects. For TCR beta chains, V- and J-gene trimming was later linked to a missense DCLRE1C variant. The authors judged a highly shared variant cluster likely a sequencing artifact. Common viral pathogens seemed to be connected with several of the most significant clusters, according to a later analysis.

In the PCR, 60 Vbeta and 13 Jbeta primers were used. Here immunoSEQ multiplex PCR was the method, and the copy in TCRdb shows in-frame clones only, minus some. The sample consists of about 190,000 clones, around 81% of them appearing once. The receptor's source is a man in his late teens or twenties in good health and CMV-seronegative. The chain combines TRBV5-4 with TRBJ1-3; 7 nucleotides match TRBD1. Sequencing input: PBMCs. CDR3 sequence reads: CASSIRTGPISGNTIYF. The CDR3 coding sequence is TGTGCCAGCAGCATTAGGACAGGCCCCATCTCTGGAAACACCATATATTTT.